This entry features one T cell receptor (beta chain) sequence. Its antigen is not identified. CVID subjects were neither ill nor on immunomodulatory or immunosuppressive medication at sampling. Blood samples were heparinized, 5 to 8 ml per donor. Clones were sequenced by immunoSEQ multiplex PCR, and TCRdb holds only the in-frame ones, with some missing. The record shows about 20,000 clones for this sample, with no singletons present. This sample was taken from a study of T cell clonality in common variable immunodeficiency. Study observations and caveats: Compared with controls, CVID subjects had fewer shared TCRbeta clones. Fewer deletions and N-nucleotide insertions were reportedly seen in common variable immunodeficiency TCR beta sequences. TCRbeta clonality was increased in CVID versus healthy controls.

The material sequenced was peripheral blood mononuclear cells. The source is a human donor with common variable immunodeficiency.

CDR3 sequence: CASSVFDEQFF. The part of the CDR3 DNA that was read is TGTGCCAGCAGTGTATTCGATGAG. The chain couples TRBV2 to TRBJ2-1; D remains unclear. Sequencing ends 3 residues short of the CDR3 end; the germline J gene provides the rest. V was trimmed by 4 bases and J by 8 bases, leaving 6 bases between them. Germline CDR1 is SNHLY and CDR2 is FYNNEI. This CDR3 has 11 residues.